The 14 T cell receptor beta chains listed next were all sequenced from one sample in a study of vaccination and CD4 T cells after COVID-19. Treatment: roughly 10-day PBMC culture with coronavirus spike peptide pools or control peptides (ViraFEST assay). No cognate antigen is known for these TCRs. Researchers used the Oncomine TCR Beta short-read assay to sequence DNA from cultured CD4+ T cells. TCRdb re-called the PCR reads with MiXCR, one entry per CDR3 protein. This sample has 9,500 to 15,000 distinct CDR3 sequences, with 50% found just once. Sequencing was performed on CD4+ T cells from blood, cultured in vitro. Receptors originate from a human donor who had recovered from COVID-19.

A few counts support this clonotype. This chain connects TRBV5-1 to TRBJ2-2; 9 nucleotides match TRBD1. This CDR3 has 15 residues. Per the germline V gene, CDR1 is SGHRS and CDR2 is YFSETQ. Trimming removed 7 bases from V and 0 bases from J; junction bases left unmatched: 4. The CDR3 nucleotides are TGCGCCAGCTCAACAGGGGGCACGAACACCGGGGAGCTGTTTTTT. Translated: CASSTGGTNTGELFF.

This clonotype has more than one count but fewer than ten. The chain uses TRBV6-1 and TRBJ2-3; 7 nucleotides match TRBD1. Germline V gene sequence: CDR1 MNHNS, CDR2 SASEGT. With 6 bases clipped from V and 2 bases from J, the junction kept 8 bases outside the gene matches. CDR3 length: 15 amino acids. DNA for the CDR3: TGTGCCAGCAGCATACAGGGGATAGTCACAGATACGCAGTATTTT. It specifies CASSIQGIVTDTQYF.

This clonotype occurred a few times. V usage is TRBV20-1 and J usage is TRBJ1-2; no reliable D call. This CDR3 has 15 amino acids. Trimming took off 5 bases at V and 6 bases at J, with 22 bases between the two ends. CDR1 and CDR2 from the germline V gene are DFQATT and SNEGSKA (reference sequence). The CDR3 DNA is TGCAGTGCTGTATCCCCGGGAGGCCAACTGGATGGCTACACCTTC. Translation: CSAVSPGGQLDGYTF.

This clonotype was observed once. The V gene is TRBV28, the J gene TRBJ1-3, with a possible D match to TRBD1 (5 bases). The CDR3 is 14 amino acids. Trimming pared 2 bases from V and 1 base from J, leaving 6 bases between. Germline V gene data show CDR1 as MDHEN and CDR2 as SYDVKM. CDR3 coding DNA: TGTGCCAGCAGTTTAGGGGGGTCTGGAAACACCATATATTTT. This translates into CASSLGGSGNTIYF.

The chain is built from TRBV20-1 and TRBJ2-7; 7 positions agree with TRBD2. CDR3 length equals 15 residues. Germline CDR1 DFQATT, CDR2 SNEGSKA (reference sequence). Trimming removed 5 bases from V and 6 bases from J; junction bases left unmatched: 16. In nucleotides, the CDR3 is TGCAGTGCTCTGGGTGGACTAGTGGGCAGGGTCGAGCAGTACTTC. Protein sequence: CSALGGLVGRVEQYF.

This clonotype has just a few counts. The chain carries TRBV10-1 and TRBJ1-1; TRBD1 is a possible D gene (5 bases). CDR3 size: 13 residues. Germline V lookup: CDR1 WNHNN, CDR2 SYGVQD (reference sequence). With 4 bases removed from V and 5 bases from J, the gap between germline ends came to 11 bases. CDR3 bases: TGCGCCAGCAGTGCGACCAGGGAGACTGAAGCTTTCTTT. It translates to CASSATRETEAFF.

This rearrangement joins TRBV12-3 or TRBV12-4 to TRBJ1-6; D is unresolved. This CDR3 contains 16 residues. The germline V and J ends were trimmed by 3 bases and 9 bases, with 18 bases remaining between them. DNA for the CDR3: TGTGCCAGCAGTTTGGAGGGTTCGGTCCTAGGTTCACCCCTCCACTTT. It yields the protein CASSLEGSVLGSPLHF.

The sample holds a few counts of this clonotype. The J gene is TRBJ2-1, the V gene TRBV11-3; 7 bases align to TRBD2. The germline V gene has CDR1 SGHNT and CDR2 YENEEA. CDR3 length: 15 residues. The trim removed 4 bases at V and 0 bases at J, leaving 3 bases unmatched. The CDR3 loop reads CASSYSGGSYNEQFF. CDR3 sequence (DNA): TGTGCCAGCAGCTATTCGGGGGGCTCCTACAATGAGCAGTTCTTC.

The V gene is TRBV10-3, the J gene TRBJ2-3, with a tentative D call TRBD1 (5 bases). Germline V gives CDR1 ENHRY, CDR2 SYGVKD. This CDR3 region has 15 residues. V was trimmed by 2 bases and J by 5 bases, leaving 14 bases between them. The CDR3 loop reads CAISEERRVGDTQYF. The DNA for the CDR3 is TGTGCCATCAGTGAGGAGCGCAGGGTTGGAGATACGCAGTATTTT.

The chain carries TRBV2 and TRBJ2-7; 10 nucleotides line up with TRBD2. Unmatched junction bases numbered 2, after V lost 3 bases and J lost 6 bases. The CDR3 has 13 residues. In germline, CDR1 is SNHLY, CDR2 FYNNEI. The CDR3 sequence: CASSDLAGGEQYF. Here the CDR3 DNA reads TGTGCCAGCAGTGATTTAGCGGGAGGCGAGCAGTACTTC.

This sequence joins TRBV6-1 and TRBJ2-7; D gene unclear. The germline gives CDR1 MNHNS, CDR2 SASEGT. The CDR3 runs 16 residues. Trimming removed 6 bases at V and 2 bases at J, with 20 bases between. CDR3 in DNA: TGTGCCAGCAGCCCCTTACAGCACTCTAAAGCCTACGAGCAGTACTTC. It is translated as CASSPLQHSKAYEQYF.

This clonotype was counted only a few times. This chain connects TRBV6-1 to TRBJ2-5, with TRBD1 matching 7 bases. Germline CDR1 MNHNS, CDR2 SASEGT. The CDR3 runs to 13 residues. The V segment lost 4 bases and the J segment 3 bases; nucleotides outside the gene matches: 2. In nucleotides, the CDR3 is TGTGCCAGCAGTGCGGGACAGAAAGAGACCCAGTACTTC. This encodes CASSAGQKETQYF.

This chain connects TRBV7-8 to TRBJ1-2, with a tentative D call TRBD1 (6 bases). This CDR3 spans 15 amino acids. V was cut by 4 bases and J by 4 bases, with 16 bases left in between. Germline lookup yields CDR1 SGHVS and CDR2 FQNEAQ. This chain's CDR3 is CASSSTGTLFYGYTF. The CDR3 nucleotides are TGTGCCAGCAGCTCAACCGGGACACTATTCTATGGCTACACCTTC.

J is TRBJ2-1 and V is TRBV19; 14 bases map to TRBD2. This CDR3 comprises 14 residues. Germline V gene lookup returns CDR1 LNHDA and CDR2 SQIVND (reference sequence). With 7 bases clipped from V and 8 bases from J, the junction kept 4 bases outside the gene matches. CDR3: CASTTSGRAYEQFF. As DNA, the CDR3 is TGTGCCAGTACGACTAGCGGGAGGGCCTATGAGCAGTTCTTC.